The clone carrying this T cell receptor (beta chain) has just a few counts. V was pared by 6 bases and J by 3 bases, with 8 bases of the junction left unmatched. Germline CDR1 and CDR2: MNHNY and SVGAGI (reference sequence). The length of the CDR3 is 15 residues. MiXCR, applied by TCRdb to the 5' RACE reads, yields one record per CDR3 protein. The sample holds 90,000 to 100,000 distinct CDR3 sequences; about 13% are singletons and the top ten take about 2.3%. The data originate from a study of early T cells in non-severe SARS-CoV-2 infection. The rearrangement joins TRBV6-6 to TRBJ2-7, with TRBD2 matching over 10 bases. This TCR came from an adult who was a healthcare worker with PCR-confirmed SARS-CoV-2 infection or an uninfected control (not recorded which). The sequenced sample was whole blood. CDR3 sequence reads: CASSPERGGLYEQYF. DNA for the CDR3: TGTGCCAGCAGCCCTGAGCGGGGGGGCCTCTACGAGCAGTACTTC.